What follows are 8 T cell receptor beta chains derived from one specimen sequenced in a study of long-term antiretroviral therapy in people with HIV. Runs used v3.0 of the immunoSEQ assay and were done at survey level. TCRdb keeps only in-frame clones here, not all; method: immunoSEQ multiplex PCR. Of 25,000 to 40,000 clones listed, approximately 96% are singletons. The source was unsorted PBMCs, collected approximately 6.8 years after starting antiretroviral therapy. All receptors derive from a man aged 25-45 years with HIV.

The chain joins TRBV29-1 to TRBJ2-5; D remains unclear. The CDR3 length is 13 residues. Germline values: CDR1 SQVTM, CDR2 ANQGSEA. Trimming took 4 bases from V and 1 from J, leaving 10 bases between them. The CDR3 is CSVAARFQETQYF. CDR3 nucleotide sequence: TGCAGCGTTGCTGCCAGATTCCAAGAGACCCAGTACTTC.

This chain connects TRBV7-2 to TRBJ1-5, with 7 bases fitting TRBD1. The trim removed 2 bases at V and 6 bases at J, leaving 4 bases unmatched. The CDR3 spans 14 residues. Germline V CDR1 and CDR2: SGHTA, FQGNSA. CDR3: CASSLRAGGQPQHF. The CDR3 nucleotides are TGTGCCAGCAGCTTACGAGCAGGGGGTCAGCCCCAGCATTTT.

The V gene is TRBV6-1, the J gene TRBJ2-7; 9 positions match TRBD1. The germline V gene has CDR1 MNHNS and CDR2 SASEGT. This CDR3 is 13 amino acids long. The V and J ends lost 6 bases and 3 bases, in that order; junction bases with no gene match: 3. The CDR3 bases are TGTGCCAGCAGCATGGGACAGGGCTACGAGCAGTACTTC. This gives the protein CASSMGQGYEQYF.

This chain joins TRBV6-4 and TRBJ2-1; weak D call: TRBD2 (5 bases). Germline assignment: CDR1 MRHNA and CDR2 SNTAGT. This CDR3 is built from 15 residues. V gave up 0 bases and J gave up 7 bases, with 13 bases separating them. Here the CDR3 DNA reads TGTGCCAGCAGTGACTCTCAGAGAGGGCCGAATGAGCAGTTCTTC. Translating it yields CASSDSQRGPNEQFF.

CDR3: CASSLGTEANSPLHF. For the CDR3, the DNA is TGTGCCAGCAGCCTAGGGACTGAGGCCAATTCACCCCTCCACTTT. The chain links TRBV7-2 to TRBJ1-6, with D perhaps TRBD1 (5 bases). Trimming left V 5 bases short and J 7 bases short, with 15 bases between. Per the germline V gene, CDR1 is SGHTA and CDR2 is FQGNSA. This CDR3 is built from 15 residues.

The rearrangement links TRBV7-2 to TRBJ1-2, with 10 bases identical to TRBD1. The V gene's germline CDR1 is SGHTA and CDR2 FQGNSA. J gave up 3 bases and V 5 bases, and 9 bases lay outside the gene matches. The CDR3 is 16 amino acids. The CDR3 nucleotides read TGTGCCAGCAGCCTGACTCCCGGACAGGGGGACTATGGCTACACCTTC. This gives the protein CASSLTPGQGDYGYTF.

V usage is TRBV4-1 and J usage is TRBJ2-5, with D perhaps matching TRBD1 or TRBD2 (5 bases each). This CDR3 has 15 amino acids. V was cut by 4 bases and J by 4 bases, with 16 bases left in between. Germline CDR1 MGHRA, CDR2 YSYEKL. CDR3 nucleotides: TGCGCCAGCAGCCCTTCTGATGGGACGGTAGAGACCCAGTACTTC. Protein: CASSPSDGTVETQYF.

The J gene is TRBJ2-3, the V gene TRBV7-3; weak D call: TRBD2 (6 bases). Germline values: CDR1 SGHTA, CDR2 FQGTGA. Trimming pared 5 bases from V and 0 bases from J, leaving 12 bases between. The CDR3 runs 15 residues. The CDR3 loop is CASSTTGTSTDTQYF. The CDR3 DNA sequence: TGTGCCAGCAGCACTACGGGGACTAGCACAGATACGCAGTATTTT.